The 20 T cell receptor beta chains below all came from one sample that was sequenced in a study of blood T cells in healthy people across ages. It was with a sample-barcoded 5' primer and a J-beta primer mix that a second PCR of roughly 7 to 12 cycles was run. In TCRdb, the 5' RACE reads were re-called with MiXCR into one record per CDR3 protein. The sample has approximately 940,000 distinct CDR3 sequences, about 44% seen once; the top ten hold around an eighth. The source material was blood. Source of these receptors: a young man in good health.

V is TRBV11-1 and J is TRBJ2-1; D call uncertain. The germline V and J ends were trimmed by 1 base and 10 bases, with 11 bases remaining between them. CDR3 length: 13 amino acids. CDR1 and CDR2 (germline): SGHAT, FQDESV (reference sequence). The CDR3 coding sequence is TGTGCCAGCAGCTTAGACACGGTACGGGAGCAGTTCTTC. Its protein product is CASSLDTVREQFF.

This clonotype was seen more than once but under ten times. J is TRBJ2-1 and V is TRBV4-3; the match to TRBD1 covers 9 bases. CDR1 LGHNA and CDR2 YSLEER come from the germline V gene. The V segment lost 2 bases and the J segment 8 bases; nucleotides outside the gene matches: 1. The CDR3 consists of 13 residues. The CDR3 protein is CASSQTGGYEQFF. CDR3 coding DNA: TGCGCCAGCAGCCAAACAGGGGGCTATGAGCAGTTCTTC.

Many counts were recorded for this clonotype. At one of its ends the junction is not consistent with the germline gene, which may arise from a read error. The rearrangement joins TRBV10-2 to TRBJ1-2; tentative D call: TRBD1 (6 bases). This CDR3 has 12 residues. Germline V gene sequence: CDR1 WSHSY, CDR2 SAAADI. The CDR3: CASRTDSYGYTF. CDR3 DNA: TGTGCCAGCAGAACGGACAGCTATGGCTACACCTTC.

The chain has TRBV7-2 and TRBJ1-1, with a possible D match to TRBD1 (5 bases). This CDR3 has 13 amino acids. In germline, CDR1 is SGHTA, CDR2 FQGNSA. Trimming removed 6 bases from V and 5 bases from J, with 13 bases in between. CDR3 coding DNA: TGTGCCAGCAGTGGAGAGGGGAGGACTGAAGCTTTCTTT. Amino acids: CASSGEGRTEAFF.

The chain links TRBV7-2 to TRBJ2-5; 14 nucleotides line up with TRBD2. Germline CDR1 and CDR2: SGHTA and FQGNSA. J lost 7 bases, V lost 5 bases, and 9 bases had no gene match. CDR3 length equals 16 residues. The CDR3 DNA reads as TGTGCCAGCAGCCCTTTGGGACTAGCGGGGGATCGGACCCAGTACTTC. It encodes CASSPLGLAGDRTQYF.

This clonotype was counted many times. The CDR3 DNA sequence: TGTGCCAGCAGTCTCTTGACAGGGGGCAATTGGGGCAATGAGCAGTTCTTC. This translates into CASSLLTGGNWGNEQFF. The gene calls are TRBV12-3 or TRBV12-4 and TRBJ2-1, with 10 bases identical to TRBD1. The length of the CDR3 is 17 residues. Trimming at V came to 5 bases and at J to 6 bases, leaving 13 bases not matched to a gene.

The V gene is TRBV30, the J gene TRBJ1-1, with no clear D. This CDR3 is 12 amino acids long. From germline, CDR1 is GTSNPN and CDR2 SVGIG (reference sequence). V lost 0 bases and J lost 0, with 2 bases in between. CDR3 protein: CAWSVLNTEAFF. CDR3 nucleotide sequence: TGTGCCTGGAGTGTCTTGAACACTGAAGCTTTCTTT.

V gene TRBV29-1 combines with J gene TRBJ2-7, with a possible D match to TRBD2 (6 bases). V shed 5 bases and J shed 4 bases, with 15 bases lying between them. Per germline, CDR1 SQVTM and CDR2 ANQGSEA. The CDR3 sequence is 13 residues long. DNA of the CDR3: TGCAGCGTTCGAGCCGGAGGGGTATACGAGCAGTACTTC. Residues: CSVRAGGVYEQYF.

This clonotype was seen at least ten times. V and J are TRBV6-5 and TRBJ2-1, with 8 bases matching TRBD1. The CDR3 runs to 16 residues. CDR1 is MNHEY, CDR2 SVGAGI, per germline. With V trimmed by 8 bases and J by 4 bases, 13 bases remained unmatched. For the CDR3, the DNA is TGTGCCAGCGGGACCTTCAGGGGGCGAGGGTACAATGAGCAGTTCTTC. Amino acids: CASGTFRGRGYNEQFF.

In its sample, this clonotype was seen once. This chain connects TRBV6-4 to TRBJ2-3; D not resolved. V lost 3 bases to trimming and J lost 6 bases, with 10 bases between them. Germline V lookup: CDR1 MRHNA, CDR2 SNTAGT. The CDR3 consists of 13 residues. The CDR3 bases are TGTGCCAGCAGTGAGGTAGATCGGGATACGCAGTATTTT. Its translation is CASSEVDRDTQYF.

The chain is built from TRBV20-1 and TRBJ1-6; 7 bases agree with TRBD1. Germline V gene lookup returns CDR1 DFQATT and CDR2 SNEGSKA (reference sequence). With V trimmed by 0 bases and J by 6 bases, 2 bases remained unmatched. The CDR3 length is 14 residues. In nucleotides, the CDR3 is TGCAGTGCTAGAGAAGGGACAGCTAATTCACCCCTCCACTTT. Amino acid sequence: CSAREGTANSPLHF.

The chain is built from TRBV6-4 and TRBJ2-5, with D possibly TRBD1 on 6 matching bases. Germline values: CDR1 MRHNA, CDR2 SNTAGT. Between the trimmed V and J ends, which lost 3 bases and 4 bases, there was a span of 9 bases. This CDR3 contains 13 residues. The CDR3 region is CASSEVGGETQYF. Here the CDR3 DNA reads TGTGCCAGCAGTGAAGTAGGGGGAGAGACCCAGTACTTC.

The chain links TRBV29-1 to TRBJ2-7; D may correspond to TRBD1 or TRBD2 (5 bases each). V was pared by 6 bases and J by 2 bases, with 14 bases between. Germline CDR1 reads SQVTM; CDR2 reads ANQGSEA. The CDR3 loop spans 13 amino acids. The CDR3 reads CSVVPRGAYEQYF. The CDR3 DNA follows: TGCAGCGTAGTACCGCGAGGGGCCTACGAGCAGTACTTC.

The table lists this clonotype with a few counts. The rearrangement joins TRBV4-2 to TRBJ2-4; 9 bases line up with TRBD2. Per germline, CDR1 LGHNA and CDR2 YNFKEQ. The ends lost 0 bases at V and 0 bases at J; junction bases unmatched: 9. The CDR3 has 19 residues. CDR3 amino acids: CASSQDWASGDLAKNIQYF. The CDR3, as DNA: TGTGCCAGCAGCCAAGATTGGGCTAGCGGGGACCTAGCCAAAAACATTCAGTACTTC.

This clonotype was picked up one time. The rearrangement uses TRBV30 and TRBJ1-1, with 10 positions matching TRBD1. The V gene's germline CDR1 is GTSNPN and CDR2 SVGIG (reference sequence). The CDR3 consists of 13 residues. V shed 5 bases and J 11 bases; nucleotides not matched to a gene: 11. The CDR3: CAWGDDRGRWAFF. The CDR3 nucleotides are TGTGCCTGGGGCGACGACAGGGGGCGATGGGCTTTCTTT.

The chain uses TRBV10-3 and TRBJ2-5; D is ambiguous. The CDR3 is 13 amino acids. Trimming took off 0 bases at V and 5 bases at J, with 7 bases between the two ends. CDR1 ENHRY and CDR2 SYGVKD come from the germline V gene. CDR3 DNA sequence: TGTGCCATCAGTGAGTCGATTTACGAGACCCAGTACTTC. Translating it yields CAISESIYETQYF.

The CDR3 DNA is TGTGCCAGCAGACTCGATGGGGGTAGCTATGGCTACACCTTC. Its protein is CASRLDGGSYGYTF. The genes are TRBV6-5 and TRBJ1-2, with a weak D call TRBD1 (5 bases). Germline V lookup: CDR1 MNHEY, CDR2 SVGAGI. Deletions cut 6 bases from V and 4 bases from J, with 15 bases between. The length of the CDR3 is 14 residues.

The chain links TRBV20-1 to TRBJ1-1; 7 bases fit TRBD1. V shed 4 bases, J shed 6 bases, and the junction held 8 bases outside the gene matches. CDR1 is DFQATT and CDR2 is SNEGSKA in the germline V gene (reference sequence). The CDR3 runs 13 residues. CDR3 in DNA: TGCAGTGCTAAAACCCCCGGGACAGCTGAAGCTTTCTTT. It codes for CSAKTPGTAEAFF.

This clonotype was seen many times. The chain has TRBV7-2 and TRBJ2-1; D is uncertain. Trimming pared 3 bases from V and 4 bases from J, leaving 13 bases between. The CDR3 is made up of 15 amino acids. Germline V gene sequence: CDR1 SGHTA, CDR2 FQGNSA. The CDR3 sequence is CASSFDPFQYNEQFF. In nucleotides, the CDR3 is TGTGCCAGCAGCTTCGACCCATTCCAGTACAATGAGCAGTTCTTC.

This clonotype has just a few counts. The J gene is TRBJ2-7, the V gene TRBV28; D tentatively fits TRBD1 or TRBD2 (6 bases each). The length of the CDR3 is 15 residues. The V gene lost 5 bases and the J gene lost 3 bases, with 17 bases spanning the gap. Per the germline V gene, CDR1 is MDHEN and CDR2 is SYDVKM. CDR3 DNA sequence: TGTGCCAGCAGTCCCCGTTGGGGGGCAGGCTACGAGCAGTACTTC. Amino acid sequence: CASSPRWGAGYEQYF.